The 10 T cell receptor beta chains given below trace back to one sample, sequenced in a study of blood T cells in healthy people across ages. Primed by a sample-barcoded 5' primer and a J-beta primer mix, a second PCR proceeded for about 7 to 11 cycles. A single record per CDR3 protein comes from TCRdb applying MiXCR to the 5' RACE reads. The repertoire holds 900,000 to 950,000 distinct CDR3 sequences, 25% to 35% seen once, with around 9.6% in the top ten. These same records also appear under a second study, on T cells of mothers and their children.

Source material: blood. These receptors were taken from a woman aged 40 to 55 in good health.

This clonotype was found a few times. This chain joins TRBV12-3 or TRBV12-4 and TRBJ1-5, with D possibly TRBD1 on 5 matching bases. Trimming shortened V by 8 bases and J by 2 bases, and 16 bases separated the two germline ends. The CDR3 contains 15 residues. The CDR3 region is CASGLGGGRNQPQHF. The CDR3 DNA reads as TGTGCCAGCGGCTTGGGTGGGGGACGCAATCAGCCCCAGCATTTT.

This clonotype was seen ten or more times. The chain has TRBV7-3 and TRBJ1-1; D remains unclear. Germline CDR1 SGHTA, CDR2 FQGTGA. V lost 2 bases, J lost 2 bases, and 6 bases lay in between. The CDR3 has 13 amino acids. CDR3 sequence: CASSLAHNTEAFF. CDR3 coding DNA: TGTGCCAGCAGCTTAGCTCACAACACTGAAGCTTTCTTT.

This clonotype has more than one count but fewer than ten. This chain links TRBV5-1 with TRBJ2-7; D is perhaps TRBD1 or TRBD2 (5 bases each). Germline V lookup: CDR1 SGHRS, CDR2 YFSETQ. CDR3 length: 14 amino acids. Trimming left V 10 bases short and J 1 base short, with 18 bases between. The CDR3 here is CASATGGTSYEQYF. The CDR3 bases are TGCGCCTCAGCAACTGGGGGAACATCCTACGAGCAGTACTTC.

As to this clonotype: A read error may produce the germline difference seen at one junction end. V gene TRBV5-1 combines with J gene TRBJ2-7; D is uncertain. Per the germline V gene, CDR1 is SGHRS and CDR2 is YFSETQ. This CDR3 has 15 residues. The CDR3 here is CAGSLDLVTAYEQYF. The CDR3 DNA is TGCGCCGGCAGCTTGGACCTAGTCACAGCCTACGAGCAGTACTTC.

CDR3 DNA: TGTGCCAGCAGTGACTCTGCGGGGGGAGACACAGATACGCAGTATTTT. Amino acid sequence: CASSDSAGGDTDTQYF. The chain couples TRBV6-4 to TRBJ2-3, with 8 bases lining up with TRBD2. The CDR3 extends over 16 amino acids. V lost 0 bases, J lost 2 bases, and 4 bases stayed unmatched. The germline CDR1 and CDR2 sequences are MRHNA and SNTAGT.

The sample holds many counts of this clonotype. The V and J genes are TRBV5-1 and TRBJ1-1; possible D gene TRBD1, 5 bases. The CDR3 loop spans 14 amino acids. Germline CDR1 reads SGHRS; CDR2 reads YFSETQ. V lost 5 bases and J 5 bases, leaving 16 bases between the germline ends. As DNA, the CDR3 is TGCGCCAGCAGTCTGAACGGGGGAGGGACTGAAGCTTTCTTT. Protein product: CASSLNGGGTEAFF.

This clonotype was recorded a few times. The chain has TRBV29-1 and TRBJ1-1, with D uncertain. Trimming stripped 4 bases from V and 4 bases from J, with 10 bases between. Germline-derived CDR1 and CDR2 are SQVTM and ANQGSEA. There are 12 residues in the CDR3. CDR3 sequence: CSVGRGATEAFF. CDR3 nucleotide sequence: TGCAGCGTTGGGCGGGGTGCCACTGAAGCTTTCTTT.

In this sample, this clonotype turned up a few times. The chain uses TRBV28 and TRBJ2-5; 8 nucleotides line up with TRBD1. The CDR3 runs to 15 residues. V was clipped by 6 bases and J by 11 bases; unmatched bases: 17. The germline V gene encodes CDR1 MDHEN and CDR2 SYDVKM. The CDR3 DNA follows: TGTGCCAGCAGCATTGGGGGACAGGACCGTCGGGGGCAGTACTTC. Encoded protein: CASSIGGQDRRGQYF.

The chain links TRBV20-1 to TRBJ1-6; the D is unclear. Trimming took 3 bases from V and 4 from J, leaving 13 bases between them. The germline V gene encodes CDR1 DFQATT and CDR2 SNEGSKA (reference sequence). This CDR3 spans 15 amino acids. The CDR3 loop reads CSASPSERYNSPLHF. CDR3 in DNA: TGCAGTGCTAGTCCCAGCGAGAGGTATAATTCACCCCTCCACTTT.

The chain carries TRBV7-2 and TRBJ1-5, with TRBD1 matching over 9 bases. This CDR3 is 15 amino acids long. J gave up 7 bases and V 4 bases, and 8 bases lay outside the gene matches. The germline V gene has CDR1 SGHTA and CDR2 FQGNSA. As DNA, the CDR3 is TGTGCCAGCAGCTCCCTGGGACAGGGAAGGCAGCCCCAGCATTTT. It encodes CASSSLGQGRQPQHF.